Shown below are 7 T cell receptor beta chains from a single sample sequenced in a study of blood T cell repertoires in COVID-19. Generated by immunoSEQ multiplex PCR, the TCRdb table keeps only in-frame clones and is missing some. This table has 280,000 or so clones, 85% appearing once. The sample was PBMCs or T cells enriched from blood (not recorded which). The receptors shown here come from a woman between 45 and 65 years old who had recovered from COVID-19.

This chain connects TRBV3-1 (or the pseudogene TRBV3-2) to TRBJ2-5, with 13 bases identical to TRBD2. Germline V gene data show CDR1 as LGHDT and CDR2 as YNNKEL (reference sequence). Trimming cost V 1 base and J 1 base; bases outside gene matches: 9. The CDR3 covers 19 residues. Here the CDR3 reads CASSQVPGLAGASQETQYF. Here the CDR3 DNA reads TGTGCCAGCAGCCAAGTTCCCGGACTAGCGGGGGCAAGCCAAGAGACCCAGTACTTC.

The DNA for the CDR3 is TGTGCCAGCAGTCGGGACTTCAATAATTCACCCCTCCACTTT. The encoded protein is CASSRDFNNSPLHF. The chain is built from TRBV4-2 and TRBJ1-6; perhaps TRBD1 as D (5 bases). The CDR3 runs 14 residues. V was pared by 6 bases and J by 5 bases, with 11 bases between. CDR1 is LGHNA, CDR2 YNFKEQ, per germline.

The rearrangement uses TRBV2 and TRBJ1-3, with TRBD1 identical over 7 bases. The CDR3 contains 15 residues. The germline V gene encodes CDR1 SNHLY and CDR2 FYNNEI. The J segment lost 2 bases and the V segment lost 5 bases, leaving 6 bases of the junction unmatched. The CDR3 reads CASSRTGAPGNTIYF. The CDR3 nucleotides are TGTGCCAGCAGTCGAACAGGGGCACCTGGAAACACCATATATTTT. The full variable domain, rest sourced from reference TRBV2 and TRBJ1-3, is EPEVTQTPSHQVTQMGQEVILRCVPISNHLYFYWYRQILGQKVEFLVSFYNNEISEKSEIFDDQFSVERPDGSNFTLKIRSTKLEDSAMYFCASSRTGAPGNTIYFGEGSWLTVV.

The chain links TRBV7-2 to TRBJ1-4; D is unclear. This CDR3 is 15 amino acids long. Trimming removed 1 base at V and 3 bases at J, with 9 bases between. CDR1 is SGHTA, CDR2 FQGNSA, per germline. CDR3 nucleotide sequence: TGTGCCAGCAGCTTAGTGCGGGGTCCTAATGAAAAACTGTTTTTT. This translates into CASSLVRGPNEKLFF.

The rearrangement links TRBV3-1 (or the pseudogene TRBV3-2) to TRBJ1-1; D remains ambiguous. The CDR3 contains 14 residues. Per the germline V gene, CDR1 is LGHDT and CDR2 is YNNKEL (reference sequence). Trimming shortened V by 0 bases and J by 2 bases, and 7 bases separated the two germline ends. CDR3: CASSQDYLNTEAFF. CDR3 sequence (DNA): TGTGCCAGCAGCCAAGATTACCTAAACACTGAAGCTTTCTTT.

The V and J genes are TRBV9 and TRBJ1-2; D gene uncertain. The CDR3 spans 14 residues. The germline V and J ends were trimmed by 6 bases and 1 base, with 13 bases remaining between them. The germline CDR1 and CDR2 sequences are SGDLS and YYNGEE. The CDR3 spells CASTLSDINYGYTF. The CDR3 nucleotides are TGTGCCAGCACCCTATCCGACATTAACTATGGCTACACCTTC.

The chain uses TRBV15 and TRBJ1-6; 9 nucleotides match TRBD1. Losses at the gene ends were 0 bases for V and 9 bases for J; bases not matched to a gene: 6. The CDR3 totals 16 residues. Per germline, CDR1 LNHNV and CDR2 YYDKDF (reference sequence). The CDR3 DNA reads TGTGCCACCAGCAGAGATCGAGGACAGGGGAGTTCACCCCTCCACTTT. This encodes CATSRDRGQGSSPLHF.